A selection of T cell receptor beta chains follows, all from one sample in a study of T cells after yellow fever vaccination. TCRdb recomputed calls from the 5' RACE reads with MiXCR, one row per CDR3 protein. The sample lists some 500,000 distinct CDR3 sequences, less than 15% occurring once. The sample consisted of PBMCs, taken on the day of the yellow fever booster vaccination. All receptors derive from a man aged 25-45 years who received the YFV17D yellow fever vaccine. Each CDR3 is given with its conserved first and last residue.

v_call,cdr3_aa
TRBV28,CASSPTSGSIGQYF
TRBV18,CASSPDSVGRGYTF
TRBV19,CASSIAASDYEQYF
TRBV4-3,CASSQPSGGLDEQFF
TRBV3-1,CASSLGVNSYNEQFF
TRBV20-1,CSARGRRDYEQYF
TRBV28,CASSREGETQYF
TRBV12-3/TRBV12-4,CASDTSASNTGELFF
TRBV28,CASVLAGSYEQYF
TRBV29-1,CSVKLSSYEQYF
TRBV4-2,CASSQGTSGRRDTYEQYF
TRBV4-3,CASSHGLLAKTIYEQYF
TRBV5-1,CASSLANSGSGDEQFF
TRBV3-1,CASSQVLNYEQYF
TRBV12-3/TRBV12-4,CASSGRTEANEQFF
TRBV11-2,CASSSGTAYGYTF
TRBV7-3,CASSRGGGNQETQYF
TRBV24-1,CATSDFTRRGGSGTQYF
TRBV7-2,CASSQRTSGTKNEQFF
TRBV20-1,CSATDQLGEETQYF
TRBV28,CASRAMRNLNTGELFF
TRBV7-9,CASRLPEVGTEAFF